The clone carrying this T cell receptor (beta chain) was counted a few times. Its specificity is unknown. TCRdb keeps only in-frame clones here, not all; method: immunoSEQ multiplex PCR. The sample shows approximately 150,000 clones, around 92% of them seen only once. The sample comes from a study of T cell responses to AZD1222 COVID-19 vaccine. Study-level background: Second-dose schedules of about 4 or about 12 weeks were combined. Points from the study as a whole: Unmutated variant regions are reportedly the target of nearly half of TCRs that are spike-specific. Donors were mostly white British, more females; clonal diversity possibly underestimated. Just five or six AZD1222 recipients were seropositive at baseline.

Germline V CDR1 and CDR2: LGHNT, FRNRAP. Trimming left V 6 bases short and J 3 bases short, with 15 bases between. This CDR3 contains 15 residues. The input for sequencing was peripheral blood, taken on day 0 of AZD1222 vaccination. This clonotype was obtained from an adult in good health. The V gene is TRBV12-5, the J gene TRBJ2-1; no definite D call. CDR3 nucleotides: TGTGCTAGTGGCTCCCTCGGGCGGAACTACAATGAGCAGTTCTTC. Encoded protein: CASGSLGRNYNEQFF. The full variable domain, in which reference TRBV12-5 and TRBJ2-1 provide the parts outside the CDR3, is DARVTQTPRHKVTEMGQEVTMRCQPILGHNTVFWYRQTMMQGLELLAYFRNRAPLDDSGMPKDRFSAEMPDATLATLKIQPSEPRDSAVYFCASGSLGRNYNEQFFGPGTRLTVL.